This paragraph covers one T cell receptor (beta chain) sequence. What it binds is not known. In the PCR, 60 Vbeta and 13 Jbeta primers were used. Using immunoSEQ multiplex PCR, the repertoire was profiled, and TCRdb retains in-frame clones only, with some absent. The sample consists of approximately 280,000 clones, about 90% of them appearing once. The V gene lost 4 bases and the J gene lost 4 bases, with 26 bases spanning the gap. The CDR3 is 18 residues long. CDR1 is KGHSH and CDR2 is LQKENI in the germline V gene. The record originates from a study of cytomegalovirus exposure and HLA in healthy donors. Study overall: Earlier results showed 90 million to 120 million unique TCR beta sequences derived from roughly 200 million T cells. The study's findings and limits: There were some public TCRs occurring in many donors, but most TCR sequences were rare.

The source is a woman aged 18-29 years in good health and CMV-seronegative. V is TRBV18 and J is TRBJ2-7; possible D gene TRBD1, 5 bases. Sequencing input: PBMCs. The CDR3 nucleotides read TGTGCCAGCTCACACACTCAAGTCGCCCAGGGCCCCGAATACGAGCAGTACTTC. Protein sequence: CASSHTQVAQGPEYEQYF.